This T cell receptor beta chain was identified during a study of T cells in Graves' hyperthyroidism and ophthalmopathy. Whole-study results and caveats: Ophthalmopathy prediction by the model preceded onset by a median about 6 months.

Many counts were recorded for this clonotype. Its antigen is as yet unknown. RNA transcripts were the template for amplifying TCR beta CDR3 regions. When the TCR CDR3 underwent first-round RT-PCR, the HTBI primer set was used. MiXCR, applied by TCRdb to the multiplex PCR reads, yields one record per CDR3 protein. The data show about 270,000 distinct CDR3 sequences, approximately 25% seen once. The germline V gene has CDR1 DFQATT and CDR2 SNEGSKA (reference sequence). The length of the CDR3 is 14 residues. The V and J ends lost 5 bases and 5 bases respectively, with 18 bases between them. The chain recombines TRBV20-1 with TRBJ1-1, with no clear D. This TCR was sampled from a woman aged 40 to 55 with Graves' ophthalmopathy. Sequencing used blood. CDR3 coding DNA: TGCAGTGCTTCCTACGACACGGCGGGGACTGAAGCTTTCTTT. Amino acid sequence: CSASYDTAGTEAFF.